The TCR beta chain described here comes from a study of blood T cell repertoires in COVID-19. CDR1 is ENHRY, CDR2 SYGVKD, per germline. There are 17 residues in the CDR3. Trimming pared 3 bases from V and 2 bases from J, leaving 19 bases between. Method: immunoSEQ multiplex PCR; TCRdb's copy keeps in-frame clones and lacks some. The table records about 310,000 clones, 85% to 90% of them present only once. This clonotype was obtained from a woman aged 40-49 years with COVID-19, enrolled during active disease. The sequenced material came from peripheral blood. This rearrangement joins TRBV10-3 to TRBJ1-1; no clear D gene. CDR3 DNA sequence: TGTGCCATCAGTGACCCTCCGGGTGGGAGAAGTAACACTGAAGCTTTCTTT. Translated: CAISDPPGGRSNTEAFF.